This T cell receptor beta chain emerged from a study of graft-versus-host responses after intestinal transplantation. The overall study: As for transplant type, recipients had multivisceral, liver-intestinal, or isolated intestinal grafts. General observations from the study: There were GvH clones found in recipient marrow, and some of them appeared first in ileum or blood. When patients had graft-donor T cell macrochimerism, their allografts held high graft-versus-host to host-versus-graft clonal ratios. Declines in HvG clones occurring early post-transplant were associated with peak circulating GvH clone levels.

The CDR3 runs to 14 residues. The germline gives CDR1 MNHEY, CDR2 SMNVEV (reference sequence). Trimming shortened V by 4 bases and J by 1 base, and 10 bases separated the two germline ends. Of note for this clone: Antigen specificity is unknown.

Only in-frame clones appear in the TCRdb table, and some are missing; sequencing was by immunoSEQ multiplex PCR. Of roughly 70,000 clones in the sample, over 70% are singletons; the top ten hold roughly 0.4%. The chain recombines TRBV27 with TRBJ1-1; D is unclear. This TCR derives from a human donor who was the organ donor for an intestinal transplant. This specimen was unstimulated CD4+ T cells sorted from spleen or lymph node cells, taken before transplant. The CDR3 coding sequence is TGTGCCAGCAGTTATAGAGCGAGGAACACTGAAGCTTTCTTT. Residues: CASSYRARNTEAFF.